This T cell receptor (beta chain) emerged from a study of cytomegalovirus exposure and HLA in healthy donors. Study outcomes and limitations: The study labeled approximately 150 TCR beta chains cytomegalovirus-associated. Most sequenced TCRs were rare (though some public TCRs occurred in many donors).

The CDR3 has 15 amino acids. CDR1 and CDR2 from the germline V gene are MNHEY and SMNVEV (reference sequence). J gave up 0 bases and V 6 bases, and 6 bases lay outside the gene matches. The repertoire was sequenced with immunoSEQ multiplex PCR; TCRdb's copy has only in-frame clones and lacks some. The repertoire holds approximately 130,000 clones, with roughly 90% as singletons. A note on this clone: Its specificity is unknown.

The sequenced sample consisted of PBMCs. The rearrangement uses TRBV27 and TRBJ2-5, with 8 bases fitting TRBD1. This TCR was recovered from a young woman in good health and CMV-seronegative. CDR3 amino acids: CASSRQGTNQETQYF. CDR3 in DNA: TGTGCCAGCAGCCGACAGGGGACGAACCAAGAGACCCAGTACTTC.